This T cell receptor (beta chain) was identified during a study of cytomegalovirus exposure and HLA in healthy donors. Whole-study context: An analysis done earlier identified some 120 million unique TCR beta sequences from about 179 million T cells.

Primers: 60 Vbeta forward and 13 Jbeta reverse. Clones were sequenced by immunoSEQ multiplex PCR, and TCRdb holds only the in-frame ones, with some missing. The table shows about 120,000 clones, with 72% occurring only once. This clone was counted a few times. As yet, its antigen is unknown. Study-wide results and caveats: Accurate predictions that matched the HLA-A and HLA-B alleles of most subjects were reportedly made from TCR beta sequences. In vitro work confirmed that a few CMV-associated chains recognize CMV antigens. Researchers had no immune exposure information except CMV serostatus available.

Looked up from germline, CDR1 is MDHEN and CDR2 is SYDVKM. Trimming took 6 bases from V and 6 from J, leaving 12 bases between them. The CDR3 has 13 amino acids. The specimen sequenced was PBMCs. This TCR was recovered from a man aged 25 to 45 in good health and CMV-seronegative. The chain employs TRBV28 and TRBJ2-1; weak D call: TRBD2 (5 bases). The DNA for the CDR3 is TGTGCCAGCAGCCTAATACGGGGCAATGAGCAGTTCTTC. Amino acid sequence: CASSLIRGNEQFF.